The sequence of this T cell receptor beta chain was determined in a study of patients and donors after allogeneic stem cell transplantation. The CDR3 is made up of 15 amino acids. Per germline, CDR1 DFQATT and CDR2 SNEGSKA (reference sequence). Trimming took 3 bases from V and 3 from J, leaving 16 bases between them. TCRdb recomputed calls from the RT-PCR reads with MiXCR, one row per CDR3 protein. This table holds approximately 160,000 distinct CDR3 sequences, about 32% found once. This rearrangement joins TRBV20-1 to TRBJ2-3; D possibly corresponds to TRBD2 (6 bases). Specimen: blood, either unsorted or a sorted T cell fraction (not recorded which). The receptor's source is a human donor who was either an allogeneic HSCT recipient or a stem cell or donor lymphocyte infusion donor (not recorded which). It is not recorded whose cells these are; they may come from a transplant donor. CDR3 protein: CSASGRSGVTDTQYF. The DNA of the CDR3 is TGCAGTGCTAGTGGTCGCTCGGGAGTTACAGATACGCAGTATTTT.